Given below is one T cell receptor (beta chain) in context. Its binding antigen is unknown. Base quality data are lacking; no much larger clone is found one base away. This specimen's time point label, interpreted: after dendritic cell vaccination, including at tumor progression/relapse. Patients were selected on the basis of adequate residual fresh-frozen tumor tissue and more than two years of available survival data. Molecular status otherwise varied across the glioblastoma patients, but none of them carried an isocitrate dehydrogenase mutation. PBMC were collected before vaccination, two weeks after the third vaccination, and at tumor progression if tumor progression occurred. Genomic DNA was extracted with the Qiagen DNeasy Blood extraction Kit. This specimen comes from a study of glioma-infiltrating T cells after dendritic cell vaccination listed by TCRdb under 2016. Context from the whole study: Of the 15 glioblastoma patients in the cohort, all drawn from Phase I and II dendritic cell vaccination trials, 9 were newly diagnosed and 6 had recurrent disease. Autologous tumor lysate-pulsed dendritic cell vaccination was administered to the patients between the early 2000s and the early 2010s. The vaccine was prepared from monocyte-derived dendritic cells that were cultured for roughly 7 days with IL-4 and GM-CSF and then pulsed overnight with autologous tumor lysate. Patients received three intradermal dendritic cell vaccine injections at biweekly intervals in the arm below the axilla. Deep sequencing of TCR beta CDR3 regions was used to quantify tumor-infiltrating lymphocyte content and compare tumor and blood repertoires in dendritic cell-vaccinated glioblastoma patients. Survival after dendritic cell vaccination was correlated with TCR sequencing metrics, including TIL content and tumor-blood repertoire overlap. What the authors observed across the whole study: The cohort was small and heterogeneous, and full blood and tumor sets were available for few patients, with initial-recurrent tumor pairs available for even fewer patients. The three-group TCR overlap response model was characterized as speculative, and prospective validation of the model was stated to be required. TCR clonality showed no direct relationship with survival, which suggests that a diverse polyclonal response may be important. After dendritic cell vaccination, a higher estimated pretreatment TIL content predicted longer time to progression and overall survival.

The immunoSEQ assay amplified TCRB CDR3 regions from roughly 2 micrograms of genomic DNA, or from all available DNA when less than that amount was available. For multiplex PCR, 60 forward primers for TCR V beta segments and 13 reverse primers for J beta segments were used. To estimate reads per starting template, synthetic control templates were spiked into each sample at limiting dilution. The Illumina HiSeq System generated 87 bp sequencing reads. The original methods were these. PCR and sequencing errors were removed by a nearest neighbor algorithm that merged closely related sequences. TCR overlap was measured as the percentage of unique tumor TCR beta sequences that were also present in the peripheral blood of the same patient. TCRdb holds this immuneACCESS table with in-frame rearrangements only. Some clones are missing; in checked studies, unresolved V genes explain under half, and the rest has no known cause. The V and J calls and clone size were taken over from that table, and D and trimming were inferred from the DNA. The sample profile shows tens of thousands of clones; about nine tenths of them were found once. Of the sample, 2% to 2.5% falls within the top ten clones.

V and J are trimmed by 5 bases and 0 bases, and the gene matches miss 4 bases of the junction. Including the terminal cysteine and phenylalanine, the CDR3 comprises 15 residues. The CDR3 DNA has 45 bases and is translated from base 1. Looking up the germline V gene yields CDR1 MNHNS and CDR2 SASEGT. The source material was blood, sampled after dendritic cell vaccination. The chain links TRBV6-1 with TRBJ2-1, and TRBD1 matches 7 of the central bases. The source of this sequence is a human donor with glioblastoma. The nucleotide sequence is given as TGTGCCAGCAGTCCGACAGGGAGCTCCTACAATGAGCAGTTCTTC. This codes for CASSPTGSSYNEQFF.